This TCR beta chain is drawn from a study of T-cell memory formation after mild COVID-19. Via MiXCR, TCRdb re-called the 5' RACE reads, giving one row per CDR3 protein. The top ten clones hold 22% of a sample with about 240,000 distinct CDR3 sequences, approximately 9% of them seen once. V was shortened by 0 bases and J by 9 bases, with 14 bases between the two germline ends. The CDR3 sequence is 14 residues long. Germline assignment: CDR1 LGHNA and CDR2 YNFKEQ. The table lists this clonotype with a few counts. Sequencing was done on a sample of PBMCs or a T cell subset sorted from them (not recorded which). This clonotype was obtained from a man younger than 35 who had mild COVID-19 (a few samples of this study predate the infection). Cell type and time point are not known. The chain combines TRBV4-2 with TRBJ1-1; D is uncertain. CDR3 nucleotide sequence: TGTGCCAGCAGCCAAGATAGAATCGGAGGGAAAGCTTTCTTT. Translated: CASSQDRIGGKAFF.